These T cell receptor beta chains were read from a single sample in a study of OX40 agonist ivuxolimab in advanced cancers. TCRdb's table, derived via immunoSEQ multiplex PCR, lists solely in-frame clones and lacks some. The sample includes 30,000 to 40,000 clones, around 80% of them seen just once. The sample here was CD4+ or CD8+ T cells sorted from blood, taken in a trial of the OX40 agonist ivuxolimab. The receptors shown here come from an adult with an advanced solid tumor such as melanoma, head and neck, liver or kidney cancer. Each CDR3 is given with its conserved first and last residue. The D gene is left open where the match is weak. Clone size, where shown, is once, few, many, or a class for clones that have expanded.

D gene: NA
J gene: TRBJ1-1
V gene: TRBV28
clone size: NA
CDR3 protein: CASSSPSRVLNTEAFF
CDR3 DNA: TGTGCCAGCAGTTCCCCTTCACGCGTCCTGAACACTGAAGCTTTCTTT

D gene: NA
J gene: TRBJ1-4
V gene: TRBV9
clone size: NA
CDR3 protein: CASSGNRDTGWGLFF
CDR3 DNA: TGTGCCAGCAGCGGTAACCGGGACACAGGGTGGGGACTGTTTTTT

D gene: NA
J gene: TRBJ2-7
V gene: TRBV2
clone size: NA
CDR3 protein: CASSLSRGQYF
CDR3 DNA: TGTGCCAGCAGTTTATCCCGAGGTCAGTACTTC

D gene: TRBD1
J gene: TRBJ2-7
V gene: TRBV28
clone size: NA
CDR3 protein: CASSLGQGRIYEQYF
CDR3 DNA: TGTGCCAGCAGTTTAGGACAGGGGAGGATCTACGAGCAGTACTTC

D gene: TRBD1
J gene: TRBJ1-5
V gene: TRBV28
clone size: once
CDR3 protein: CASVRGGSNQPQHF
CDR3 DNA: TGTGCCAGCGTCAGGGGGGGAAGCAATCAGCCCCAGCATTTT

D gene: NA
J gene: TRBJ2-7
V gene: TRBV29-1
clone size: few
CDR3 protein: CSVEGAAEANEQYF
CDR3 DNA: TGCAGCGTTGAAGGGGCGGCAGAAGCCAACGAGCAGTACTTC

D gene: TRBD1
J gene: TRBJ1-1
V gene: TRBV5-6
clone size: NA
CDR3 protein: CASSFRDREAEAFF
CDR3 DNA: TGTGCCAGCAGCTTCCGGGACAGGGAGGCTGAAGCTTTCTTT

D gene: NA
J gene: TRBJ1-5
V gene: TRBV27
clone size: NA
CDR3 protein: CASSFQNQPQHF
CDR3 DNA: TGTGCCAGCAGTTTCCAGAATCAGCCCCAGCATTTT

D gene: NA
J gene: TRBJ2-6
V gene: TRBV28
clone size: NA
CDR3 protein: CASSPISGGMGGANVLTF
CDR3 DNA: TGTGCCAGCAGTCCGATTTCCGGGGGTATGGGAGGGGCCAACGTCCTGACTTTC

D gene: NA
J gene: TRBJ2-3
V gene: TRBV18
clone size: NA
CDR3 protein: CASSPSQSGGLHTDTQYF
CDR3 DNA: TGTGCCAGCTCACCAAGTCAGTCCGGGGGACTTCACACAGATACGCAGTATTTT

D gene: NA
J gene: TRBJ1-2
V gene: TRBV6-5
clone size: NA
CDR3 protein: CASSYSGNGYTF
CDR3 DNA: TGTGCCAGCAGTTACTCAGGGAACGGCTACACCTTC

D gene: TRBD2
J gene: TRBJ2-5
V gene: TRBV6-5
clone size: NA
CDR3 protein: CASRGLAIDETQYF
CDR3 DNA: TGTGCCAGCAGGGGACTAGCCATAGACGAGACCCAGTACTTC

D gene: TRBD1
J gene: TRBJ1-2
V gene: TRBV5-1
clone size: once
CDR3 protein: CASSPTRQGNYGYTF
CDR3 DNA: TGCGCCAGCAGCCCCACAAGACAGGGTAACTATGGCTACACCTTC

D gene: NA
J gene: TRBJ1-5
V gene: TRBV28
clone size: NA
CDR3 protein: CASSPTGTSRNQSQHF
CDR3 DNA: TGTGCCAGCAGTCCGACCGGGACATCTAGAAATCAGTCCCAGCATTTT

D gene: NA
J gene: TRBJ1-2
V gene: TRBV5-1
clone size: NA
CDR3 protein: CASSLARLGSPNYGYTF
CDR3 DNA: TGCGCCAGCAGCTTGGCCCGCCTCGGCAGTCCTAACTATGGCTACACCTTC

D gene: NA
J gene: TRBJ1-1
V gene: TRBV6-4
clone size: once
CDR3 protein: CASSLDRNTEAFF
CDR3 DNA: TGTGCCAGCAGTCTCGACAGGAACACTGAAGCTTTCTTT

D gene: NA
J gene: TRBJ2-7
V gene: TRBV30
clone size: NA
CDR3 protein: CAWSVPATATYEQYF
CDR3 DNA: TGTGCCTGGAGTGTACCCGCGACAGCGACCTACGAGCAGTACTTC

D gene: TRBD1
J gene: TRBJ2-6
V gene: TRBV15
clone size: NA
CDR3 protein: CATSRNRGSGANVLTF
CDR3 DNA: TGTGCCACCAGCAGAAACAGGGGGTCTGGGGCCAACGTCCTGACTTTC

D gene: NA
J gene: TRBJ2-7
V gene: TRBV6-1
clone size: NA
CDR3 protein: CASSEAPAESYEQYF
CDR3 DNA: TGTGCCAGCAGTGAAGCTCCGGCAGAGTCCTACGAGCAGTACTTC

D gene: NA
J gene: TRBJ2-2
V gene: TRBV7-6
clone size: once
CDR3 protein: CASSLADFGGLNTGELFF
CDR3 DNA: TGTGCCAGCAGCTTAGCGGACTTCGGGGGCCTTAACACCGGGGAGCTGTTTTTT

D gene: NA
J gene: TRBJ1-2
V gene: TRBV6-5
clone size: NA
CDR3 protein: CASSYSPTSPGYTF
CDR3 DNA: TGTGCCAGCAGTTACTCTCCGACATCCCCTGGCTACACCTTC

D gene: TRBD1
J gene: TRBJ1-5
V gene: TRBV7-9
clone size: NA
CDR3 protein: CASSSTTGDGSQPQHF
CDR3 DNA: TGTGCCAGCAGCTCCACGACAGGGGATGGGAGTCAGCCCCAGCATTTT

D gene: NA
J gene: TRBJ2-3
V gene: TRBV10-2
clone size: NA
CDR3 protein: CASSEEARAGDTQYF
CDR3 DNA: TGCGCCAGCAGTGAGGAGGCCAGGGCAGGAGATACGCAGTATTTT

D gene: NA
J gene: TRBJ2-1
V gene: TRBV7-3
clone size: NA
CDR3 protein: CASSLTNEQFF
CDR3 DNA: TGTGCCAGCAGCCTCACCAATGAGCAGTTCTTC

D gene: TRBD2
J gene: TRBJ2-3
V gene: TRBV28
clone size: NA
CDR3 protein: CASSSLRTSTVPDTQYF
CDR3 DNA: TGTGCCAGCAGTTCCCTACGGACTAGCACGGTCCCAGATACGCAGTATTTT

D gene: NA
J gene: TRBJ1-2
V gene: TRBV11-3
clone size: once
CDR3 protein: CASSSVRGWNYGYTF
CDR3 DNA: TGTGCCAGCAGCTCGGTAAGAGGGTGGAACTATGGCTACACCTTC

D gene: NA
J gene: TRBJ2-7
V gene: TRBV28
clone size: few
CDR3 protein: CASSLYAGARYEQYF
CDR3 DNA: TGTGCCAGCAGTTTATATGCGGGGGCTAGGTACGAGCAGTACTTC

D gene: TRBD2
J gene: TRBJ2-5
V gene: TRBV4-1
clone size: NA
CDR3 protein: CASSFRTSGGQETQYF
CDR3 DNA: TGCGCCAGCAGCTTCCGGACTAGCGGGGGCCAAGAGACCCAGTACTTC

D gene: TRBD1
J gene: TRBJ1-2
V gene: TRBV10-2
clone size: NA
CDR3 protein: CASSEWDSLSYGYTF
CDR3 DNA: TGCGCCAGCAGTGAGTGGGACAGTCTTTCCTATGGCTACACCTTC

D gene: NA
J gene: TRBJ2-7
V gene: TRBV5-1
clone size: NA
CDR3 protein: CASSPGYDNEQYF
CDR3 DNA: TGCGCCAGCAGCCCAGGGTATGATAACGAGCAGTACTTC

D gene: NA
J gene: TRBJ2-2
V gene: TRBV11-2
clone size: NA
CDR3 protein: CASSPRTQLNTGELFF
CDR3 DNA: TGTGCCAGCAGCCCCCGGACACAACTAAACACCGGGGAGCTGTTTTTT

D gene: NA
J gene: TRBJ1-2
V gene: TRBV5-5
clone size: few
CDR3 protein: CASSSGFDGYTF
CDR3 DNA: TGTGCCAGCAGCTCGGGGTTCGATGGCTACACCTTC

D gene: TRBD1
J gene: TRBJ1-2
V gene: TRBV7-6
clone size: once
CDR3 protein: CASSLGGRGGQGAEDGYTF
CDR3 DNA: TGTGCCAGCAGCTTAGGAGGACGAGGGGGACAGGGGGCGGAAGATGGCTACACCTTC

D gene: TRBD2
J gene: TRBJ2-1
V gene: TRBV7-2
clone size: NA
CDR3 protein: CASTSGLAAYNEQFF
CDR3 DNA: TGTGCCAGCACCTCGGGACTAGCGGCCTACAATGAGCAGTTCTTC

D gene: TRBD1
J gene: TRBJ2-7
V gene: TRBV27
clone size: NA
CDR3 protein: CASSPTGVVRQYF
CDR3 DNA: TGTGCCAGCAGCCCGACAGGGGTGGTACGGCAGTACTTC

D gene: NA
J gene: TRBJ2-2
V gene: TRBV19
clone size: NA
CDR3 protein: CASSPAPRALNTGELFF
CDR3 DNA: TGTGCCAGTAGCCCGGCACCCCGGGCCCTAAACACCGGGGAGCTGTTTTTT

D gene: NA
J gene: TRBJ1-5
V gene: TRBV10-1
clone size: NA
CDR3 protein: CASSGGREDQPQHF
CDR3 DNA: TGCGCCAGCAGTGGCGGCAGGGAAGATCAGCCCCAGCATTTT

D gene: NA
J gene: TRBJ2-5
V gene: TRBV6-4
clone size: few
CDR3 protein: CARGSTIVRETQYF
CDR3 DNA: TGTGCCAGGGGGAGTACAATCGTTAGGGAGACCCAGTACTTC

D gene: NA
J gene: TRBJ1-2
V gene: TRBV19
clone size: NA
CDR3 protein: CASSIEDRPSLGYTF
CDR3 DNA: TGTGCCAGTAGTATAGAAGACAGACCTTCTCTTGGCTACACCTTC

D gene: NA
J gene: TRBJ2-7
V gene: TRBV29-1
clone size: once
CDR3 protein: CSVEGGGGEQYF
CDR3 DNA: TGCAGCGTTGAGGGGGGAGGAGGGGAGCAGTACTTC

D gene: NA
J gene: TRBJ1-1
V gene: TRBV29-1
clone size: once
CDR3 protein: CSVPGGGRTEAFF
CDR3 DNA: TGCAGCGTACCTGGGGGGGGACGGACTGAAGCTTTCTTT

D gene: TRBD1
J gene: TRBJ2-3
V gene: TRBV11-2
clone size: NA
CDR3 protein: CASSAGTGYTDTQYF
CDR3 DNA: TGTGCCAGCAGTGCCGGGACAGGGTACACAGATACGCAGTATTTT

D gene: NA
J gene: TRBJ1-1
V gene: TRBV7-9
clone size: NA
CDR3 protein: CASSFIGANTEAFF
CDR3 DNA: TGTGCCAGCAGCTTTATCGGGGCGAACACTGAAGCTTTCTTT

D gene: TRBD1
J gene: TRBJ1-5
V gene: TRBV10-3
clone size: NA
CDR3 protein: CAIPSHRGQRGNQPQHF
CDR3 DNA: TGTGCCATCCCTTCCCACAGGGGGCAAAGGGGCAATCAGCCCCAGCATTTT

D gene: NA
J gene: TRBJ1-3
V gene: TRBV14
clone size: NA
CDR3 protein: CASSQGALRSGNTIYF
CDR3 DNA: TGTGCCAGCAGCCAAGGAGCACTGCGTTCTGGAAACACCATATATTTT

D gene: NA
J gene: TRBJ2-7
V gene: TRBV5-1
clone size: NA
CDR3 protein: CASSPDTYEQYF
CDR3 DNA: TGCGCCAGCAGCCCGGACACCTACGAGCAGTACTTC

D gene: NA
J gene: TRBJ2-3
V gene: TRBV6-5
clone size: NA
CDR3 protein: CASSPGGTDTQYF
CDR3 DNA: TGTGCCAGCAGTCCGGGGGGCACAGATACGCAGTATTTT

D gene: NA
J gene: TRBJ2-5
V gene: TRBV5-6
clone size: NA
CDR3 protein: CASSLWAVLKQETQYF
CDR3 DNA: TGTGCCAGCAGCTTGTGGGCAGTCCTAAAACAAGAGACCCAGTACTTC

D gene: NA
J gene: TRBJ1-2
V gene: TRBV2
clone size: NA
CDR3 protein: CASSEEDGLFYGYTF
CDR3 DNA: TGTGCCAGCAGTGAAGAGGACGGACTCTTCTATGGCTACACCTTC

D gene: TRBD2
J gene: TRBJ2-5
V gene: TRBV9
clone size: NA
CDR3 protein: CASSPRLAGLNKETQYF
CDR3 DNA: TGTGCCAGCAGCCCAAGACTAGCGGGGCTGAATAAAGAGACCCAGTACTTC

D gene: TRBD1
J gene: TRBJ1-1
V gene: TRBV19
clone size: NA
CDR3 protein: CASRLRTGLNTEAFF
CDR3 DNA: TGTGCCAGTAGACTCCGGACAGGACTGAACACTGAAGCTTTCTTT

D gene: NA
J gene: TRBJ2-7
V gene: TRBV30
clone size: NA
CDR3 protein: CAWGPGVGSYEQYF
CDR3 DNA: TGTGCCTGGGGGCCCGGGGTGGGCTCCTACGAGCAGTACTTC

D gene: NA
J gene: TRBJ1-1
V gene: TRBV5-1
clone size: NA
CDR3 protein: CASSLGDPEAFF
CDR3 DNA: TGCGCCAGCAGCTTGGGGGATCCTGAAGCTTTCTTT

D gene: NA
J gene: TRBJ2-1
V gene: TRBV5-6
clone size: NA
CDR3 protein: CASSFQGRIGEQFF
CDR3 DNA: TGTGCCAGCAGCTTTCAGGGCCGCATCGGTGAGCAGTTCTTC

D gene: NA
J gene: TRBJ1-2
V gene: TRBV6-5
clone size: NA
CDR3 protein: CASSFGFGGGYTF
CDR3 DNA: TGTGCCAGCAGTTTTGGGTTCGGCGGGGGCTACACCTTC

D gene: TRBD2
J gene: TRBJ2-1
V gene: TRBV19
clone size: NA
CDR3 protein: CASSIPSGGRNEQFF
CDR3 DNA: TGTGCCAGTAGTATACCTAGCGGGGGGCGGAATGAGCAGTTCTTC